The 29 T cell receptor beta chains listed next were all sequenced from one sample in a study of beta chain features in type 1 diabetes. Expressed TCRB transcripts were sequenced because the isolated RNA had all been reverse transcribed beforehand. Some clones are missing from TCRdb's copy, which holds only in-frame ones; the method was immunoSEQ multiplex PCR. The table has about 450,000 clones, over 10% seen once. The material sequenced was naive CD4+ T cells from blood. These receptors were obtained from a young woman in good health.

The chain uses TRBV6-5 and TRBJ2-3, with a tentative D call TRBD2 (5 bases). The V and J ends lost 1 base and 3 bases respectively, with 8 bases between them. Germline assignment: CDR1 MNHEY and CDR2 SVGAGI. The length of the CDR3 is 14 residues. The CDR3 DNA reads TGTGCCAGCAGTTACTTCCGGGGAACAGATACGCAGTATTTT. Translated: CASSYFRGTDTQYF.

The chain carries TRBV7-2 and TRBJ2-3; D could derive from TRBD1 or TRBD2 (6 bases each). Germline CDR1 is SGHTA and CDR2 is FQGNSA. V shed 1 base and J shed 4 bases, with 12 bases lying between them. The CDR3 length is 15 residues. The CDR3 here is CASSLVGGRPDTQYF. The CDR3 DNA reads TGTGCCAGCAGCTTAGTAGGGGGGAGGCCAGATACGCAGTATTTT.

The chain couples TRBV7-2 to TRBJ1-6; 10 positions match TRBD1. The germline gives CDR1 SGHTA, CDR2 FQGNSA. V was pared by 5 bases and J by 7 bases, with 14 bases of the junction left unmatched. CDR3 length: 18 residues. CDR3 amino acids: CASSPGRGTGVENSPLHF. The CDR3 DNA follows: TGTGCCAGCAGCCCTGGGCGGGGGACAGGGGTCGAGAATTCACCCCTCCACTTT.

V gene TRBV7-9 combines with J gene TRBJ1-1, with D unclear. Germline V gene sequence: CDR1 SEHNR, CDR2 FQNEAQ (reference sequence). The CDR3 has 13 residues. Between the trimmed V and J ends, which lost 3 bases and 5 bases, there was a span of 10 bases. The CDR3 region is CASSLSMGTEAFF. The CDR3 nucleotides are TGTGCCAGCAGCTTGTCCATGGGTACTGAAGCTTTCTTT.

The chain is built from TRBV13 and TRBJ1-2; 9 bases map to TRBD1. The germline gives CDR1 PRHDT, CDR2 FYEKMQ (reference sequence). V was clipped by 5 bases and J by 4 bases; unmatched bases: 8. The CDR3 is 15 amino acids. The CDR3 here is CASSTRTGDLYGYTF. For the CDR3, the DNA is TGTGCCAGCAGCACACGGACAGGGGACCTCTATGGCTACACCTTC.

The V and J genes are TRBV7-2 and TRBJ2-3, with D hard to call. Trimming stripped 5 bases from V and 1 base from J, with 13 bases between. This CDR3 contains 15 residues. CDR1 and CDR2 (germline): SGHTA, FQGNSA. The CDR3 reads CASSPTWARTDTQYF. DNA of the CDR3: TGTGCCAGCAGCCCGACGTGGGCCCGCACAGATACGCAGTATTTT.

V and J are TRBV6-1 and TRBJ1-2, with TRBD1 matching 8 bases. The CDR3 runs to 15 residues. With V trimmed by 5 bases and J by 7 bases, 12 bases remained unmatched. The germline gives CDR1 MNHNS, CDR2 SASEGT. The DNA for the CDR3 is TGTGCCAGCAGTCTACTGGGACAGGCGGATTTTGGCTACACCTTC. Translated, it gives CASSLLGQADFGYTF.

The J gene is TRBJ2-1, the V gene TRBV14; D is possibly TRBD1 (6 bases). The CDR3 runs 16 residues. In germline, CDR1 is SGHDN, CDR2 FVKESK. V was clipped by 4 bases and J by 0 bases, with 13 bases between them. CDR3 sequence reads: CASSLAPRGSYNEQFF. Written as DNA, the CDR3 is TGTGCCAGCAGCCTCGCCCCCAGGGGCTCCTACAATGAGCAGTTCTTC.

This clone was seen only a few times. The V gene is TRBV15, the J gene TRBJ1-1; TRBD1 agrees at 8 bases. V dropped 0 bases and J dropped 5; count of bases not matched to a gene: 2. The CDR3 contains 14 residues. CDR1 LNHNV and CDR2 YYDKDF come from the germline V gene (reference sequence). The CDR3 DNA reads as TGTGCCACCAGCAGAGAGCAGGGGGCGACTGAAGCTTTCTTT. It specifies CATSREQGATEAFF. Full variable domain (missing parts from reference TRBV15 and TRBJ1-1): DAMVIQNPRYQVTQFGKPVTLSCSQTLNHNVMYWYQQKSSQAPKLLFHYYDKDFNNEADTPDNFQSRRPNTSFCFLDIRSPGLGDTAMYLCATSREQGATEAFFGQGTRLTVV.

The V gene is TRBV7-9, the J gene TRBJ2-3; 10 nucleotides match TRBD2. J was trimmed by 3 bases and V by 5 bases; bases with no gene match: 14. This CDR3 comprises 18 residues. Germline V gene data show CDR1 as SEHNR and CDR2 as FQNEAQ (reference sequence). CDR3 region: CASSTLPLSGGATDTQYF. The CDR3 DNA follows: TGTGCCAGCAGCACCCTGCCTTTGAGCGGGGGGGCAACAGATACGCAGTATTTT.

The sample holds a few counts of this clone. This chain joins TRBV4-1 and TRBJ2-1, with TRBD1 identical over 9 bases. Germline assignment: CDR1 MGHRA and CDR2 YSYEKL. Trimming removed 5 bases from V and 4 bases from J; junction bases left unmatched: 3. The CDR3 totals 14 residues. The CDR3, as DNA: TGCGCCAGCAGCTTGGGACAGGGTTACAATGAGCAGTTCTTC. Translating gives CASSLGQGYNEQFF.

This clone was seen more than once but under ten times. This chain joins TRBV9 and TRBJ1-2; D call uncertain. The germline V and J ends were trimmed by 3 bases and 5 bases, with 8 bases remaining between them. This CDR3 region has 12 residues. Germline lookup yields CDR1 SGDLS and CDR2 YYNGEE. DNA of the CDR3: TGTGCCAGCAGCGCCCAAGGGTATGGCTACACCTTC. Amino acids: CASSAQGYGYTF.

The chain employs TRBV9 and TRBJ1-1, with D perhaps matching TRBD1 (5 bases). The CDR3 spans 14 residues. The germline V and J ends were trimmed by 0 bases and 2 bases, with 8 bases remaining between them. CDR1 and CDR2 (germline): SGDLS, YYNGEE. The CDR3 nucleotides read TGTGCCAGCAGCGTAGCGGGGACTAACACTGAAGCTTTCTTT. Its protein is CASSVAGTNTEAFF.

With respect to this clone: Other DNA sequences of this sample code for an identical CDR3. The chain combines TRBV19 with TRBJ2-1; perhaps TRBD2 as D (5 bases). The V and J ends lost 6 bases and 9 bases respectively, with 9 bases between them. The CDR3 extends over 11 amino acids. Germline CDR1 and CDR2: LNHDA and SQIVND (reference sequence). The CDR3 sequence is CASSLAGEQFF. The CDR3, as DNA: TGTGCCAGTAGCCTCGCGGGTGAGCAGTTCTTC.

This chain connects TRBV5-6 to TRBJ2-7; 7 bases agree with TRBD1. This CDR3 region has 14 residues. V dropped 6 bases and J dropped 6; count of bases not matched to a gene: 12. The germline V gene encodes CDR1 SGHDT and CDR2 YYEEEE. The CDR3 is CASNLWRGGGEQYV. The CDR3, as DNA: TGTGCCAGCAACCTCTGGAGAGGGGGCGGCGAGCAGTACGTC.

This clone was seen a handful of times. This rearrangement joins TRBV5-6 to TRBJ2-4; D remains unclear. Germline CDR1 is SGHDT and CDR2 is YYEEEE. The V end was cut by 1 base, the J end by 9 bases, with 8 bases between. There are 12 residues in the CDR3. CDR3 in amino acids: CASSLSPGIQYF. Here the CDR3 DNA reads TGTGCCAGCAGCTTGAGTCCGGGCATTCAGTACTTC.

Concerning this clone itself: Relative to the germline gene, one junction end is altered; a read error may explain this. The CDR3 loop is CATGRGRVGAFF. CDR3 nucleotides: TGTGCCACCGGCAGGGGTAGGGTTGGAGCTTTCTTT. The chain carries TRBV15 and TRBJ1-1, with D possibly matching TRBD1 (6 bases). CDR1 is LNHNV and CDR2 is YYDKDF in the germline V gene (reference sequence). The CDR3 runs to 12 residues.

In its sample, this clone was seen once. The chain carries TRBV7-9 and TRBJ2-3, with D possibly TRBD2 on 5 matching bases. CDR1 is SEHNR and CDR2 is FQNEAQ in the germline V gene (reference sequence). The CDR3 consists of 15 residues. Trimming left V 7 bases short and J 0 bases short, with 14 bases between. The CDR3 region has the DNA TGTGCCAGCAACTCGGGGTGGGCTAGCACAGATACGCAGTATTTT. Its protein product is CASNSGWASTDTQYF. Filled out from reference TRBV7-9 and TRBJ2-3, the complete variable domain reads DTGVSQNPRHKITKRGQNVTFRCDPISEHNRLYWYRQTLGQGPEFLTYFQNEAQLEKSRLLSDRFSAERPKGSFSTLEIQRTEQGDSAMYLCASNSGWASTDTQYFGPGTRLTVL.

This clone was detected a few times. V and J are TRBV29-1 and TRBJ1-2; D is possibly TRBD1 (6 bases). The V and J ends lost 8 bases and 1 base respectively, with 11 bases between them. From germline, CDR1 is SQVTM and CDR2 ANQGSEA. The CDR3 has 12 residues. The CDR3 nucleotides are TGCAGCTTCAGGGGAATTAACTATGGCTACACCTTC. It is translated as CSFRGINYGYTF.

This clone has more than one count but fewer than ten. This rearrangement joins TRBV11-1 to TRBJ2-1; D call uncertain. V shed 5 bases and J shed 8 bases, with 10 bases lying between them. Germline loops: CDR1 SGHAT, CDR2 FQDESV (reference sequence). This CDR3 is 12 amino acids long. CDR3 coding DNA: TGTGCCAGCAGCCGACCGCGAGATGAGCAGTTCTTC. Translation gives CASSRPRDEQFF.

The chain couples TRBV28 to TRBJ2-1; possibly TRBD1 for D (5 bases). CDR3 length: 15 residues. Germline values: CDR1 MDHEN, CDR2 SYDVKM. V shed 6 bases and J shed 0 bases, with 12 bases lying between them. The CDR3 DNA reads TGTGCCAGCAGGGGGCCAGGATCCTCCTACAATGAGCAGTTCTTC. Protein: CASRGPGSSYNEQFF.

This clone has only a few counts. This chain links TRBV30 with TRBJ2-2; unclear D gene. Trimming took off 3 bases at V and 0 bases at J, with 5 bases between the two ends. This CDR3 comprises 13 residues. Germline V gives CDR1 GTSNPN, CDR2 SVGIG (reference sequence). CDR3 DNA: TGTGCCTGGAGGAGGACGAACACCGGGGAGCTGTTTTTT. Translated, it gives CAWRRTNTGELFF.

This clone was observed a handful of times. The chain carries TRBV5-1 and TRBJ1-2; no clear D. The CDR3 spans 14 residues. Germline V CDR1 and CDR2: SGHRS, YFSETQ. The V and J ends lost 0 bases and 1 base respectively, with 7 bases between them. Here the CDR3 reads CASSLEGLNYGYTF. DNA of the CDR3: TGCGCCAGCAGCTTGGAAGGGCTTAACTATGGCTACACCTTC.

This clone was seen a few times. The chain carries TRBV25-1 and TRBJ2-5; D remains ambiguous. The V end lost 7 bases, the J end lost 0 bases, and 12 bases lay between the germline ends. Germline V gene sequence: CDR1 MGHDK, CDR2 SYGVNS. This CDR3 comprises 14 residues. CDR3 loop: CASTQGWYQETQYF. CDR3 sequence (DNA): TGTGCCAGCACCCAAGGGTGGTACCAAGAGACCCAGTACTTC.

The chain links TRBV5-1 to TRBJ2-5, with D possibly TRBD1 on 5 matching bases. Germline CDR1 and CDR2: SGHRS and YFSETQ. The V and J ends lost 9 bases and 1 base respectively, with 16 bases between them. This CDR3 is 14 amino acids long. The CDR3 reads CAKYGRASQETQYF. The CDR3 coding sequence is TGCGCCAAATACGGCAGGGCCTCCCAAGAGACCCAGTACTTC.

This clone appeared a single time. The chain uses TRBV28 and TRBJ2-5; D may be TRBD1 (5 bases). The V and J ends lost 6 bases and 5 bases respectively, with 16 bases between them. Germline V gives CDR1 MDHEN, CDR2 SYDVKM. The CDR3 runs 14 residues. The CDR3 region is CASSAIGGAETQYF. The CDR3 DNA follows: TGTGCCAGCAGCGCCATCGGTGGGGCGGAGACCCAGTACTTC.

The J gene is TRBJ2-5, the V gene TRBV5-4, with a possible D match to TRBD2 (5 bases). This CDR3 comprises 16 residues. Per germline, CDR1 SGHNT and CDR2 YYREEE (reference sequence). The V end lost 0 bases, the J end lost 7 bases, and 19 bases lay between the germline ends. In DNA, the CDR3 is TGTGCCAGCAGCTTGGCCGGGGAACGGGTTATGGGGACCCAGTACTTC. Translated, it gives CASSLAGERVMGTQYF.

This clone turned up a few times. Other DNA sequences within the sample encode an identical CDR3. V gene TRBV18 combines with J gene TRBJ1-5; D not certain. The CDR3 extends over 15 amino acids. The germline gives CDR1 KGHSH, CDR2 LQKENI. Trimming cost V 0 bases and J 3 bases, with 9 bases left between them. The CDR3 spells CASSPPGNSNQPQHF. The CDR3 region has the DNA TGTGCCAGCTCACCACCTGGCAATTCCAATCAGCCCCAGCATTTT.

This clone has a handful of counts. This chain joins TRBV5-6 and TRBJ2-7; TRBD1 agrees at 7 bases. V gave up 1 base and J gave up 2 bases; unmatched junction bases: 6. Germline values: CDR1 SGHDT, CDR2 YYEEEE. The length of the CDR3 is 15 residues. CDR3 loop: CASSLTGGQAYEQYV. CDR3 DNA: TGTGCCAGCAGCTTGACCGGCGGACAGGCCTACGAGCAGTACGTC.